Listed below are T cell receptor beta chains from one sample, sequenced in a study of human T cells and chemical hapten exposure. One entry per CDR3 protein, called by TCRdb with MiXCR from the RACE reads. The table has roughly 56,000 distinct CDR3 sequences, 9.5% to 10% seen once. Sequenced here: whole blood, sampled in connection with sensitization to the hapten diphenylcyclopropenone (DPC). The receptors shown here come from a woman aged 25 to 39 with alopecia areata. Some clones in this sample may be carry-over from other donors' samples. Both conserved end residues are part of each CDR3. The order of the fields is J gene, D gene, clone size, V gene, CDR3 DNA, CDR3 protein. D genes are given only for firm matches. Only part of the rows carry a size: once, few, many, or a class if the clone is expanded.

TRBJ2-2 TRBD1 NA TRBV27 TGTGCCAGCACCCGGGACAGGGGGCCCACCGGGGAGCTGTTTTTT CASTRDRGPTGELFF
TRBJ2-4 NA many TRBV20-1 TGCAGTGCTAGAGATCTAGCCAAAAACATTCAGTACTTC CSARDLAKNIQYF
TRBJ2-5 NA NA TRBV29-1 TGCAGCGTTGGGCCTAGGGGAGAGACCCAGTACTTC CSVGPRGETQYF
TRBJ1-1 NA NA TRBV7-9 TGTGCCAGCAGCTACCGACAGGAATCTTTTGGAGCTTTCTTT CASSYRQESFGAFF
TRBJ1-1 NA NA TRBV29-1 TGCAGCGTTGGTACGGGGGAAGCTTTCTTT CSVGTGEAFF
TRBJ1-6 NA many TRBV6-5 TGTGCCAGCAGTTACTACCCCCCCCCGGGACTCTATAATTCACCCCTCCACTTT CASSYYPPPGLYNSPLHF
TRBJ2-3 NA few TRBV5-1 TGCGCCAGCAGACACGGACGGACAGACAGCACAGATACGCAGTATTTT CASRHGRTDSTDTQYF
TRBJ1-1 NA NA TRBV18 TGTGCCAGCTCACCCTCCCTAGACACTGAAGCTTTCTTT CASSPSLDTEAFF
TRBJ2-7 NA NA TRBV4-1 TGCGCCAGCAGCCAAGTACTCTACACCGGGTACGAGCAGTACTTC CASSQVLYTGYEQYF
TRBJ1-4 TRBD1 NA TRBV6-5 TGTGCCAGCAGTGCACAGGGGAATAATGAAAAACTGTTTTTT CASSAQGNNEKLFF
TRBJ1-4 TRBD1 NA TRBV4-3 TGCGCCAGCAGCCAAGGTCACAGGGGGCTTAATGAAAAACTGTTTTTT CASSQGHRGLNEKLFF
TRBJ1-1 TRBD1 few TRBV12-3/TRBV12-4 TGTGCCAGCAGTCCGCAGGGACAGTTGAACACTGAAGCTTTCTTT CASSPQGQLNTEAFF
TRBJ1-5 NA NA TRBV7-8 TGTGCCAGCAGTTCTTACCCCGACAGTTTAGGGAGTCAGCCCCAGCATTTT CASSSYPDSLGSQPQHF
TRBJ2-1 TRBD2 few TRBV20-1 TGCAGTGCTAGAGACCTTCGCCCCGGACTAGCGGGGGCCCTTACCGTCGATGAGCAGTTCTTC CSARDLRPGLAGALTVDEQFF
TRBJ2-3 TRBD2 NA TRBV20-1 TGCAGTGCCAAAAATCTAGCGGGGAGTAGTAGAGATACGCAGTATTTT CSAKNLAGSSRDTQYF
TRBJ1-6 NA NA TRBV7-9 TGTGCCAGCAGCCGGAGTAATTCACCCCTCCACTTT CASSRSNSPLHF
TRBJ2-1 NA few TRBV5-1 TGCGCCAGCAGCGTAGGTATAGGAAATGAGCAGTTCTTC CASSVGIGNEQFF
TRBJ2-3 NA NA TRBV20-1 TGCAGTGCTGGAGGGTACGCGAATACGCAGTATTTT CSAGGYANTQYF
TRBJ2-1 NA few TRBV20-1 TGCAGTGCCGCTCCGGACTCCTTTGAGCAGTTCTTC CSAAPDSFEQFF
TRBJ2-3 NA few TRBV12-3/TRBV12-4 TGTGCCAGCAGTTTAAGTGGTGCGAATCGAGTGACAGATACGCAGTATTTT CASSLSGANRVTDTQYF
TRBJ2-1 NA few TRBV5-1 TGCGCCAGCAGCAATGACAAGTACCAAAGGGGATACAATGAGCAGTTCTTC CASSNDKYQRGYNEQFF
TRBJ1-5 TRBD1 NA TRBV19 TGTGCCAGTAGTAACGACAGGGGGCGAGGGCCCCAGCATTTT CASSNDRGRGPQHF
TRBJ2-1 NA NA TRBV7-9 TGTGCCAGCAGCCTCCGAGGTTCCTACAATGAGCAGTTCTTC CASSLRGSYNEQFF
TRBJ2-2 TRBD1 many TRBV12-3/TRBV12-4 TGTGCCAGCAGTTTAAGACAGGGTGGGACCGGGGAGCTGTTTTTT CASSLRQGGTGELFF
TRBJ2-5 NA NA TRBV4-2 TGTGCCAGCAGCCAAGATGTTGGGGAGACCCAGTACTTC CASSQDVGETQYF
TRBJ2-7 TRBD1 NA TRBV5-8 TGTGCCAGCAGCTTGAACTCAGGGGGAAAGTACGAGCAGTACTTC CASSLNSGGKYEQYF
TRBJ1-6 NA few TRBV14 TGTGCCAGCAGCCAGGGGCCCATCAGTAATTCACCCCTCCACTTT CASSQGPISNSPLHF
TRBJ2-1 TRBD2 NA TRBV4-2 TGTGCCAGCAGCCAAGCCCGGGGGGGGAGTGAGCAGTTCTTC CASSQARGGSEQFF
TRBJ1-1 NA few TRBV6-5 TGTGCCAGCGGCAGGGGAGACACTGAAGCTTTCTTT CASGRGDTEAFF
TRBJ2-7 NA many TRBV5-1 TGCGCCAGCAGCTTGGCTGGCAGGTCCTACGAGCAGTACTTC CASSLAGRSYEQYF
TRBJ2-7 NA NA TRBV28 TGTGCCAGCAGTTCGGTGGGGCTTGAAACCTACGAGCAGTACTTC CASSSVGLETYEQYF
TRBJ1-1 TRBD1 few TRBV4-2 TGTGCCAGCAGCCAAGCCGGGACAGGGGTCTCTGAAGCTTTCTTT CASSQAGTGVSEAFF
TRBJ1-2 NA many TRBV2 TGTGCCAGCAGGGGGTTAGCGGGACAAGGAGGCGGCTACACCTTC CASRGLAGQGGGYTF
TRBJ1-2 TRBD1 NA TRBV5-4 TGTGCCAGCAGCTTTCCCGGACAGGCGAGAGGCTACACCTTC CASSFPGQARGYTF
TRBJ1-5 TRBD1 many TRBV5-6 TGTGCCAGCAGCTTGAGCAGGGGGTGGAATCAGCCCCAGCATTTT CASSLSRGWNQPQHF
TRBJ1-2 TRBD1 few TRBV12-3/TRBV12-4 TGTGCCAGCAGTCCCTCGGGAGGGACAGCCCCAGCTGGCTACACCTTC CASSPSGGTAPAGYTF
TRBJ1-1 NA few TRBV2 TGTGCCAGCAGTGTTGACAGGATGAACACTGAAGCTTTCTTT CASSVDRMNTEAFF
TRBJ2-3 TRBD2 NA TRBV6-4 TGTGCCAGCAGCCTTGGCGGGGGGGCTGGAGATACGCAGTATTTT CASSLGGGAGDTQYF
TRBJ1-4 NA NA TRBV7-9 TGTGCCAGCAGCAACCAGGGAGATAATGAAAAACTGTTTTTT CASSNQGDNEKLFF
TRBJ2-4 TRBD2 NA TRBV7-9 TGTGCCAGCAGCTTAACCGACGGACTAGCGGGGGCTTTAGCCAAAAACATTCAGTACTTC CASSLTDGLAGALAKNIQYF
TRBJ1-2 NA many TRBV28 TGTGCCAGCAGTTCGACCCCTCCGGCCGACTATGGCTACACCTTC CASSSTPPADYGYTF
TRBJ1-1 NA many TRBV9 TGTGCCAGCAGCGAAGACCCAGGATTCCACACTGAAGCTTTCTTT CASSEDPGFHTEAFF
TRBJ2-1 NA NA TRBV7-9 TGTGCCAGCAGCTTAAGCAGGAGCAACTACAATGAGCAGTTCTTC CASSLSRSNYNEQFF
TRBJ1-2 TRBD1 few TRBV20-1 TGCAGTGCTAGAGGTCGAGTGACAGGGGGTGGCTACACCTTC CSARGRVTGGGYTF
TRBJ1-5 NA few TRBV7-9 TGTGCCAGCAGCGAACGGGGATTCGATCAGCCCCAGCATTTT CASSERGFDQPQHF
TRBJ1-5 TRBD1 many TRBV4-3 TGCGCCAGCAGCCAAGATTACAGGGGGGATAGCCAGCCCCAGCATTTT CASSQDYRGDSQPQHF
TRBJ2-7 NA few TRBV12-3/TRBV12-4 TGTGCCAGCAGTTTCTCCGCGGACGCCGAGCAGTACTTC CASSFSADAEQYF
TRBJ2-3 TRBD2 many TRBV7-2 TGTGCCAGCAGCCCTCAGCGGGGGGGCCGCACAGATACGCAGTATTTT CASSPQRGGRTDTQYF
TRBJ1-4 NA few TRBV19 TGTGCCAGTAGCCTGAACCCACAATTTAATGAAAAACTGTTTTTT CASSLNPQFNEKLFF
TRBJ2-7 NA NA TRBV11-3 TGTGCCAGCAGCCAAGGACAGAACTACGAGCAGTACTTC CASSQGQNYEQYF
TRBJ2-1 NA many TRBV6-5 TGTGCCAGCAGTTACGGGCCACACAATGAGCAGTTCTTC CASSYGPHNEQFF
TRBJ2-3 NA many TRBV12-3/TRBV12-4 TGTGCCAGCAGTTCGCCAGGGCCTTGGTCGGGGGAGGCCACAGATACGCAGTATTTT CASSSPGPWSGEATDTQYF
TRBJ1-1 NA many TRBV28 TGTGCCAGCAGTTACACCGGGACGACTTTCTTT CASSYTGTTFF
TRBJ1-4 TRBD1 few TRBV4-1 TGCGCCAGCAGCGAGGACAGGTGGAATGAAAAACTGTTTTTT CASSEDRWNEKLFF
TRBJ1-1 NA NA TRBV30 TGTGCCTGGAGTCGGATGAACACTGAAGCTTTCTTT CAWSRMNTEAFF
TRBJ2-6 NA NA TRBV7-6 TGTGCCAGCACCCTCGAGTCTGGGGCCAACGTCCTGACTTTC CASTLESGANVLTF
TRBJ2-3 NA few TRBV5-4 TGTGCCAGCAGCCCGAACCAGGGTATCTCGACAGATACGCAGTATTTT CASSPNQGISTDTQYF
TRBJ1-4 TRBD1 few TRBV4-1 TGCGCCAGCAGCTGGACAGGGCCTTGGGAAAAACTGTTTTTT CASSWTGPWEKLFF
TRBJ2-3 NA NA TRBV20-1 TGCAGTGCAGTGGCCCCGTGGGGGCTCACAGATACGCAGTATTTT CSAVAPWGLTDTQYF
TRBJ2-1 NA NA TRBV6-2/TRBV6-3 TGTGCCAGCAGCAGTTCACGCCATGAGCAGTTCTTC CASSSSRHEQFF